Only a few counts were recorded for the clone carrying this TCR beta chain. The antigen is unknown. The sample belongs to a study of cytomegalovirus exposure and HLA in healthy donors. The study's findings and limits: Within a later analysis, the majority of CMV-associated TCR beta chains appeared HLA-restricted. A likely sequencing artifact accounted for one observed cluster of highly shared sequence variants. Associated with cytomegalovirus, according to the listing, were fewer than 200 TCR beta chains.

PCR employed 60 Vbeta and 13 Jbeta primers. Per the study methods: Later, tens of millions of unique TCR beta chains were counted in an analysis, and roughly 11 million of them were shared. Here immunoSEQ multiplex PCR was the method, and the copy in TCRdb shows in-frame clones only, minus some. Clone size and V and J calls were adopted from that table, with D and trimming inferred from the DNA. The sample holds fewer than 130,000 clones; approximately 83% are singletons and the top ten take about 1.8%. The material sequenced was PBMCs. The clonotype originates from a man in his forties in good health and CMV-seronegative.

The CDR3 nucleotides are TGTGCCAGTGGAGCGGGGTTAGCCTACGAGCAGTACTTC. Residues: CASGAGLAYEQYF. The chain recombines TRBV2 with TRBJ2-7; 7 bases are shared with TRBD2. V was clipped by 9 bases and J by 2 bases; unmatched bases: 7. There are 13 residues in the CDR3. Germline V gene data show CDR1 as SNHLY and CDR2 as FYNNEI.